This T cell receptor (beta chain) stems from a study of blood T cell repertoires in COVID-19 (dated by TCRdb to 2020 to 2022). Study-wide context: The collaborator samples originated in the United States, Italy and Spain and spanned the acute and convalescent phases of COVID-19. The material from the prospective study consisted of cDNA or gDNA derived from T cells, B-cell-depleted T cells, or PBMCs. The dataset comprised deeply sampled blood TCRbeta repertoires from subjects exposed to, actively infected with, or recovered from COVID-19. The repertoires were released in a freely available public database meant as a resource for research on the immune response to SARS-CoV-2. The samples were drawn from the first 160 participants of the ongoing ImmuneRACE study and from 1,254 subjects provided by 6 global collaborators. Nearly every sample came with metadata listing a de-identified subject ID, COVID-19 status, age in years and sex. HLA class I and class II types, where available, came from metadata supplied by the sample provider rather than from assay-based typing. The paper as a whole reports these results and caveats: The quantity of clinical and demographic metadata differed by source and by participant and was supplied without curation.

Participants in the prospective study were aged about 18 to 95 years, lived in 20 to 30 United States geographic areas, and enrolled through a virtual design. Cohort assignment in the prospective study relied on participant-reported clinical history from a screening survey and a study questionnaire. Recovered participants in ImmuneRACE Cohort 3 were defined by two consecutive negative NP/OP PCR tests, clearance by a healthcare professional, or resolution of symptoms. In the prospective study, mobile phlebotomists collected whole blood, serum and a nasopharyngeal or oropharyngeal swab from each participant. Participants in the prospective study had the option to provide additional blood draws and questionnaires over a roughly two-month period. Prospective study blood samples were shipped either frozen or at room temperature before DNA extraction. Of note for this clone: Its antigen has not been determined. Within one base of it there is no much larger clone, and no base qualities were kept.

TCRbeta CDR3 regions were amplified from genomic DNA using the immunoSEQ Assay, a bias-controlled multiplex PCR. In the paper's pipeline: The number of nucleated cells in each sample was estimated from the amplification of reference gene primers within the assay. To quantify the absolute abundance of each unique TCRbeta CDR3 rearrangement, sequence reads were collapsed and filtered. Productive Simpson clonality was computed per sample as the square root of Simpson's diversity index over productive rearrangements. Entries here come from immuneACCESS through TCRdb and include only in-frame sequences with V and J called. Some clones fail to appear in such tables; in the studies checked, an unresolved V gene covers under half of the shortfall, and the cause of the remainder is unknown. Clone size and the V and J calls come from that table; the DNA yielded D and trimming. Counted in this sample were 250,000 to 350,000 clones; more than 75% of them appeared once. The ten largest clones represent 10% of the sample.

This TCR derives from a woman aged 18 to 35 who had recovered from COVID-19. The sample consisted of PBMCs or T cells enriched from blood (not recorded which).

The DNA reads TGTGCCAGCAGCCGGGGTTCAGGGGGCCCCTATAATTCACCCCTCCACTTT. This codes for CASSRGSGGPYNSPLHF. This sequence uses TRBV3-1 (or the pseudogene TRBV3-2) and TRBJ1-6, and 8 junction bases match TRBD1. CDR1 LGHDT and CDR2 YNNKEL are derived from the germline V gene (reference sequence). Relative to germline, V is missing 4 bases and J is missing 2 bases, with 7 bases of the junction outside any gene match. Counted from cysteine to phenylalanine, this CDR3 has 17 amino acids. Only the CDR3 part of the read is kept: 51 bases, read in frame from the first base.